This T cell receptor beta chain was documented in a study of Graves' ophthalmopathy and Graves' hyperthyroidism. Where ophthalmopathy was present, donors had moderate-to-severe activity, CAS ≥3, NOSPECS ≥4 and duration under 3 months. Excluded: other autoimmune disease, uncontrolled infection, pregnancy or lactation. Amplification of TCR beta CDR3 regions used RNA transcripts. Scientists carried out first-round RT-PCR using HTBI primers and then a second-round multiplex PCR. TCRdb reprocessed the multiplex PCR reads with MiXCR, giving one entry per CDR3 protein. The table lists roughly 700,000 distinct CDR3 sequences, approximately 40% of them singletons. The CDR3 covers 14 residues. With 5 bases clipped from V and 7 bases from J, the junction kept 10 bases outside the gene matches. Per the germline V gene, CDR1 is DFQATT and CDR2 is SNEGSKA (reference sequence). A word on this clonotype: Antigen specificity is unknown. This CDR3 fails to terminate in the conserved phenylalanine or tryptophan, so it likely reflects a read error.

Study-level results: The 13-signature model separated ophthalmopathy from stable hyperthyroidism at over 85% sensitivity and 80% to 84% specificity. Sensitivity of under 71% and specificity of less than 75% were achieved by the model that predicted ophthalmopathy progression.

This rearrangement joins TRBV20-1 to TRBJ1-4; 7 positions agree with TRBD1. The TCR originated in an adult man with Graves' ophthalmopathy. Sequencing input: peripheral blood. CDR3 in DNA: TGCAGTGCTGGGGGAGGGGGCGAGGGTGAAAAACTGTTTTCT. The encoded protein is CSAGGGGEGEKLFS.